This T cell receptor beta chain was profiled in a study of response to subunit inactivated influenza vaccine. This clonotype was seen more than once but under ten times. The antigen is unknown. Points from the study as a whole: The authors offered the suggestion that each seasonal influenza vaccination recruits few new T cells.

The V gene lost 0 bases and the J gene lost 6 bases, with 6 bases spanning the gap. Germline V gene sequence: CDR1 MRHNA, CDR2 SNTAGT. CDR3 length: 13 amino acids. TCRdb reprocessed the RT-PCR reads with MiXCR, giving one entry per CDR3 protein. The sample includes 500,000 or so distinct CDR3 sequences, about 15% seen only once; the top ten take 3%. The chain uses TRBV6-4 and TRBJ1-5, with no clear D. The clonotype originates from a man between 50 and 75 years old who received an inactivated influenza vaccine. The specimen was CD4+ T cells sorted from PBMCs, collected roughly 24 months after vaccination. The CDR3 DNA reads as TGTGCCAGCAGTGACTCGAATGGTCAGCCCCAGCATTTT. Residues: CASSDSNGQPQHF.